This T cell receptor beta chain was observed in a study of tumor-infiltrating lymphocytes in primary liver carcinoma. From germline, CDR1 is SGHRS and CDR2 YFSETQ. The length of the CDR3 is 14 residues. Starting material for RNA and DNA co-extraction consisted of about 20-33 mg of unsorted bulk tissue. These patients lived with chronic HBV infection and had never been treated. The researchers produced TCR beta cDNA from 450 to 600 ng total RNA with a constant-region primer. Three-round nested multiplex PCR performed with slightly modified ARM-PCR produced the TCR beta libraries. It was with TRBV1-TRBV30 forward primers and a C-beta reverse primer that the first two PCR rounds were run, at about 10 cycles each. TCRdb re-derived calls from the multiplex PCR reads in MiXCR, one entry per CDR3 protein. Here the sample spans some 46,000 distinct CDR3 sequences, roughly 74% being singletons. General observations from the study: The study found tumor-adjacent and tumor-blood pairs overlapped less than tumor region pairs. Blood fell significantly below tumors in its top-250-clone fraction (p = 0.039).

Details on this clonotype: As yet, its antigen is unknown. This may arise from a read error, as a much more abundant clone is one base away.

The TCR was taken from a woman under 40 with primary liver carcinoma and hepatitis B virus infection. Sequenced input: tumor-adjacent normal liver tissue. The chain recombines TRBV5-1 with TRBJ1-5, with TRBD1 matching 8 bases. Here the CDR3 DNA reads TGCGCCAACAGCTTGACAGGGGAAGGACAGCCCCAGCATTTT. Its translation is CANSLTGEGQPQHF. Filled out from reference TRBV5-1 and TRBJ1-5, the complete variable domain reads KAGVTQTPRYLIKTRGQQVTLSCSPISGHRSVSWYQQTPGQGLQFLFEYFSETQRNKGNFPGRFSGRQFSNSRSEMNVSTLELGDSALYLCANSLTGEGQPQHFGDGTRLSIL.